A single sample gave rise to the 32 T cell receptor beta chains below, sequenced in a study of vaccination and CD4 T cells after COVID-19. These TCRs' antigens remain unknown. Researchers used the Oncomine TCR Beta short-read assay to sequence DNA from cultured CD4+ T cells. TCRdb itself ran the PCR reads through MiXCR, one entry per CDR3 protein. The data hold around 13,000 distinct CDR3 sequences, with around 49% observed a single time. Treatment: roughly nine-day PBMC culture with coronavirus spike peptide pools or control peptides (ViraFEST assay). The specimen sequenced was CD4+ T cells from blood, cultured in vitro. All receptors come from a human donor who had recovered from COVID-19.

V usage is TRBV20-1 and J usage is TRBJ1-2; D call uncertain. The germline V and J ends were trimmed by 3 bases and 2 bases, with 13 bases remaining between them. The CDR3 is 14 residues long. The V gene's germline CDR1 is DFQATT and CDR2 SNEGSKA (reference sequence). The CDR3 nucleotides read TGCAGTGCTAGTAAACCGGGAACAAACTATGGCTACACCTTC. As protein: CSASKPGTNYGYTF.

V gene TRBV2 combines with J gene TRBJ1-6, with D perhaps matching TRBD1 (5 bases). Germline V gene data show CDR1 as SNHLY and CDR2 as FYNNEI. The CDR3 loop spans 15 amino acids. Trimming stripped 6 bases from V and 0 bases from J, with 9 bases between. The DNA for the CDR3 is TGTGCCAGCAGAGGAGGGGCCTCCTATAATTCACCCCTCCACTTT. Translation gives CASRGGASYNSPLHF.

The chain employs TRBV19 and TRBJ1-3; D is uncertain. In germline, CDR1 is LNHDA, CDR2 SQIVND (reference sequence). CDR3 length equals 13 residues. V lost 7 bases and J 1 base, leaving 8 bases between the germline ends. The CDR3 is CASNQGSGNTIYF. CDR3 nucleotide sequence: TGTGCCAGTAATCAAGGGTCTGGAAACACCATATATTTT. Together with reference TRBV19 and TRBJ1-3, the CDR3 gives the full variable domain: DGGITQSPKYLFRKEGQNVTLSCEQNLNHDAMYWYRQDPGQGLRLIYYSQIVNDFQKGDIAEGYSVSREKKESFPLTVTSAQKNPTAFYLCASNQGSGNTIYFGEGSWLTVV.

A single count supports this clonotype. V is TRBV7-3 and J is TRBJ2-5; 11 bases fit TRBD2. CDR1 and CDR2 (germline): SGHTA, FQGTGA. Unmatched junction bases numbered 1, after V lost 2 bases and J lost 5 bases. The CDR3 has 14 amino acids. The CDR3 region is CASSLLAGGETQYF. The CDR3, as DNA: TGTGCCAGCAGCTTATTAGCGGGAGGGGAGACCCAGTACTTC.

The CDR3, as DNA: TGCAGTGCCCTTCGACAGGGACTTCCTTATGGCTACACCTTC. Its protein is CSALRQGLPYGYTF. The V and J genes are TRBV20-1 and TRBJ1-2; TRBD1 aligns across 7 bases. Germline CDR1 reads DFQATT; CDR2 reads SNEGSKA (reference sequence). CDR3 length: 14 amino acids. V was pared by 6 bases and J by 5 bases, with 12 bases of the junction left unmatched.

CDR3 nucleotides: TGTGCCAGCAGTTACGCAGGGGGTAGCAATCAGCCCCAGCATTTT. Amino acid sequence: CASSYAGGSNQPQHF. This chain uses TRBV6-5 with TRBJ1-5, with TRBD1 matching over 7 bases. The J segment lost 0 bases and the V segment lost 2 bases, leaving 1 base of the junction unmatched. From germline, CDR1 is MNHEY and CDR2 SVGAGI. The CDR3 extends over 15 amino acids.

The genes are TRBV19 and TRBJ1-2, with D hard to call. CDR3 size: 15 residues. V lost 9 bases and J 1 base, leaving 18 bases between the germline ends. From germline, CDR1 is LNHDA and CDR2 SQIVND (reference sequence). The CDR3 nucleotides read TGTGCCAGCAGCAGTGGTGGATACTATAACTATGGCTACACCTTC. Translated, it gives CASSSGGYYNYGYTF.

This clonotype was observed a few times. The rearrangement links TRBV27 to TRBJ2-7; 10 bases are a match to TRBD1. There are 19 residues in the CDR3. CDR1 and CDR2 (germline): MNHEY, SMNVEV (reference sequence). Losses at the gene ends were 5 bases for V and 0 bases for J; bases not matched to a gene: 16. The CDR3 protein is CASSARQGALLFSSYEQYF. The CDR3 nucleotides are TGTGCCAGCAGTGCGAGACAGGGGGCGTTACTCTTTAGCTCCTACGAGCAGTACTTC.

The chain has TRBV20-1 and TRBJ2-3; possibly TRBD1 for D (5 bases). The germline V gene encodes CDR1 DFQATT and CDR2 SNEGSKA (reference sequence). The CDR3 runs to 14 residues. CDR3 residues: CSHAGMTSTDTQYF. The CDR3, as DNA: TGCAGCCATGCAGGGATGACGAGCACAGATACGCAGTATTTT.

This chain joins TRBV27 and TRBJ2-3; D is tentatively TRBD1 or TRBD2 (5 bases each). The CDR3 spans 14 residues. CDR1 MNHEY and CDR2 SMNVEV come from the germline V gene (reference sequence). The V gene lost 2 bases and the J gene lost 4 bases, with 10 bases spanning the gap. This chain's CDR3 is CASSLGDGADTQYF. CDR3 in DNA: TGTGCCAGCAGTTTAGGGGACGGCGCAGATACGCAGTATTTT.

The J gene is TRBJ1-2, the V gene TRBV7-2; D not certain. This CDR3 region has 14 residues. Germline values: CDR1 SGHTA, CDR2 FQGNSA. Trimming removed 2 bases at V and 7 bases at J, with 14 bases between. The CDR3: CASSLRTEAGGYTF. The CDR3 DNA reads as TGTGCCAGCAGCTTAAGAACCGAGGCCGGTGGCTACACCTTC.

The rearrangement links TRBV20-1 to TRBJ2-7, with a tentative D call TRBD2 (6 bases). This CDR3 comprises 18 residues. Germline V gene lookup returns CDR1 DFQATT and CDR2 SNEGSKA (reference sequence). Trimming shortened V by 5 bases and J by 0 bases, and 26 bases separated the two germline ends. CDR3 sequence: CSAPHPTSGTQSSYEQYF. CDR3 DNA sequence: TGCAGTGCTCCACATCCCACGTCCGGGACTCAGAGCTCCTACGAGCAGTACTTC.

The V call is TRBV10-3, the J call TRBJ2-3; 8 bases fit TRBD1. Germline-derived CDR1 and CDR2 are ENHRY and SYGVKD. The CDR3 loop spans 16 amino acids. V lost 5 bases, J lost 1 base, and 8 bases stayed unmatched. In DNA form, the CDR3 reads TGTGCCATCAGTATCCGGACAGGGTTCGGCACAGATACGCAGTATTTT. It specifies CAISIRTGFGTDTQYF.

The chain uses TRBV16 and TRBJ1-5; no clear D. Germline V lookup: CDR1 KGHSY, CDR2 FQNENV. This CDR3 contains 13 residues. Trimming stripped 0 bases from V and 6 bases from J, with 6 bases between. DNA for the CDR3: TGTGCCAGCAGCCAATCGCCAGGTCAGCCCCAGCATTTT. It specifies CASSQSPGQPQHF.

This clonotype was counted only a few times. The chain carries TRBV5-1 and TRBJ2-5, with 12 nucleotides matching TRBD2. Germline V gives CDR1 SGHRS, CDR2 YFSETQ. There are 17 residues in the CDR3. Trimming removed 0 bases from V and 5 bases from J; junction bases left unmatched: 8. The CDR3 loop is CASSLAASGGARETQYF. The CDR3 DNA reads as TGCGCCAGCAGCTTGGCGGCTAGCGGGGGGGCGAGGGAGACCCAGTACTTC.

Comments on this clonotype: The germline gene is not matched at one end of the junction; a read error may be the cause. This chain links TRBV6-5 with TRBJ2-7; 7 positions agree with TRBD1. From germline, CDR1 is MNHEY and CDR2 SVGAGI. The CDR3 is 13 amino acids. CDR3 coding DNA: TGTGCCAGCAGTTCGGGACAGAGCTACGAGCAGCACTTC. Its protein product is CASSSGQSYEQHF.

The chain uses TRBV7-9 and TRBJ2-7; TRBD1 might be the D (6 bases). V was shortened by 8 bases and J by 4 bases, with 15 bases between the two germline ends. CDR1 SEHNR and CDR2 FQNEAQ come from the germline V gene (reference sequence). This CDR3 has 13 residues. In nucleotides, the CDR3 is TGTGCCAGCCATGGGCCGGGACAATACGAGCAGTACTTC. Translating it yields CASHGPGQYEQYF. The whole variable domain, remainder taken from reference TRBV7-9 and TRBJ2-7, is DTGVSQNPRHKITKRGQNVTFRCDPISEHNRLYWYRQTLGQGPEFLTYFQNEAQLEKSRLLSDRFSAERPKGSFSTLEIQRTEQGDSAMYLCASHGPGQYEQYFGPGTRLTVT.

The chain couples TRBV24-1 to TRBJ2-5; D not resolved. Trimming took 3 bases from V and 1 from J, leaving 5 bases between them. Germline-derived CDR1 and CDR2 are KGHDR and SFDVKD. CDR3 length: 13 residues. CDR3 amino acids: CATSDQAQETQYF. Here the CDR3 DNA reads TGTGCCACCAGTGATCAGGCCCAAGAGACCCAGTACTTC.

This clonotype was observed a handful of times. The rearrangement uses TRBV5-4 and TRBJ1-2; 9 bases align to TRBD1. The CDR3 length is 12 residues. The ends lost 2 bases at V and 12 bases at J; junction bases unmatched: 5. Germline V gene data show CDR1 as SGHNT and CDR2 as YYREEE (reference sequence). CDR3 nucleotides: TGTGCCAGCAGCTTTGACAGGGGGTTCGACACCTTC. Protein product: CASSFDRGFDTF. The whole variable domain, remainder taken from reference TRBV5-4 and TRBJ1-2, is ETGVTQSPTHLIKTRGQQVTLRCSSQSGHNTVSWYQQALGQGPQFIFQYYREEENGRGNFPPRFSGLQFPNYSSELNVNALELDDSALYLCASSFDRGFDTFGSGTRLTVV.

The genes are TRBV5-4 and TRBJ2-7, with 7 bases lining up with TRBD1. Germline CDR1 reads SGHNT; CDR2 reads YYREEE (reference sequence). The CDR3 covers 13 residues. V lost 5 bases to trimming and J lost 2 bases; unmatched junction nucleotides: 4. The CDR3 DNA sequence: TGTGCCAGCAGTCTACAGGGGACCTACGAGCAGTACTTC. Its protein product is CASSLQGTYEQYF.

This chain links TRBV20-1 with TRBJ2-1; 7 bases map to TRBD2. Looked up from germline, CDR1 is DFQATT and CDR2 is SNEGSKA (reference sequence). There are 16 residues in the CDR3. V gave up 2 bases and J gave up 2 bases; unmatched junction bases: 9. CDR3 sequence: CSARTQSGKAYNEQFF. The DNA of the CDR3 is TGCAGTGCTAGAACCCAAAGCGGGAAGGCCTACAATGAGCAGTTCTTC.

This clonotype was seen more than once but under ten times. This chain joins TRBV6-2 or TRBV6-3 and TRBJ1-3, with no clear D. This CDR3 comprises 13 residues. The ends were cut back, 2 bases at V and 0 bases at J, with 2 bases in the middle. The germline V gene encodes CDR1 MNHEY and CDR2 SVGEGT. The CDR3 DNA reads as TGTGCCAGCAGTTACAGCTCTGGAAACACCATATATTTT. This codes for CASSYSSGNTIYF.

This clonotype has only a few counts. The chain joins TRBV20-1 to TRBJ2-5; the match to TRBD2 covers 7 bases. The CDR3 runs to 14 residues. Germline assignment: CDR1 DFQATT and CDR2 SNEGSKA (reference sequence). V lost 4 bases to trimming and J lost 2 bases; unmatched junction nucleotides: 7. The CDR3 sequence is CSATGTITQETQYF. The CDR3 DNA is TGCAGTGCTACCGGGACTATCACACAAGAGACCCAGTACTTC.

A few counts support this clonotype. The chain employs TRBV2 and TRBJ1-5; the D gene is possibly TRBD1 (5 bases). The length of the CDR3 is 13 residues. Trimming removed 6 bases from V and 6 bases from J, with 12 bases in between. Germline lookup yields CDR1 SNHLY and CDR2 FYNNEI. CDR3 nucleotides: TGTGCCAGCAGCGGGACGGGAGGTCAGCCCCAGCATTTT. Translating it yields CASSGTGGQPQHF.

This clonotype was detected only a few times. The chain employs TRBV30 and TRBJ1-5; D gene unclear. From germline, CDR1 is GTSNPN and CDR2 SVGIG (reference sequence). The CDR3 runs to 15 residues. V dropped 2 bases and J dropped 0 bases, with 11 bases sitting between them. Here the CDR3 reads CAWSRTWGSNQPQHF. CDR3 sequence (DNA): TGTGCCTGGAGTCGCACTTGGGGTAGCAATCAGCCCCAGCATTTT.

The genes are TRBV6-5 and TRBJ2-7; either TRBD1 or TRBD2 may fit D (7 bases each). V was shortened by 3 bases and J by 4 bases, with 13 bases between the two germline ends. This CDR3 is 14 amino acids long. Germline V gene lookup returns CDR1 MNHEY and CDR2 SVGAGI. The CDR3 spells CASSYSGGVYEQYF. As DNA, the CDR3 is TGTGCCAGCAGTTATTCAGGGGGGGTTTACGAGCAGTACTTC.

Comments on this clonotype: Compared with germline, one end of the junction differs, possibly owing to a read error. The chain joins TRBV6-1 to TRBJ1-5; D remains unclear. This CDR3 has 14 residues. The germline V gene has CDR1 MNHNS and CDR2 SASEGT. The CDR3 DNA is TGTGCCATCAGTGACGGCACTAGCAATCAGCCCCAGCATTTT. Translating it yields CAISDGTSNQPQHF.

The gene calls are TRBV7-8 and TRBJ2-1; the match to TRBD2 covers 13 bases. CDR3 length equals 16 residues. CDR1 SGHVS and CDR2 FQNEAQ come from the germline V gene. J was trimmed by 9 bases and V by 4 bases; bases with no gene match: 9. CDR3 amino acids: CASSSSGTSGISEQFF. The CDR3 bases are TGTGCCAGCAGCTCCTCCGGGACTAGCGGGATCAGTGAGCAGTTCTTC.

V usage is TRBV28 and J usage is TRBJ2-5; D is ambiguous. Germline V gene data show CDR1 as MDHEN and CDR2 as SYDVKM. The CDR3 is 12 residues long. V was shortened by 5 bases and J by 2 bases, with 6 bases between the two germline ends. CDR3 sequence reads: CASSPYQETQYF. In DNA form, the CDR3 reads TGTGCCAGCAGTCCGTATCAAGAGACCCAGTACTTC. Variable domain in full (rest from reference TRBV28 and TRBJ2-5): DVKVTQSSRYLVKRTGEKVFLECVQDMDHENMFWYRQDPGLGLRLIYFSYDVKMKEKGDIPEGYSVSREKKERFSLILESASTNQTSMYLCASSPYQETQYFGPGTRLLVL.

J is TRBJ2-2 and V is TRBV6-5, with 7 bases fitting TRBD1. Germline V gene sequence: CDR1 MNHEY, CDR2 SVGAGI. The CDR3 totals 14 residues. Trimming took 2 bases from V and 4 from J; bases not matched to a gene: 1. CDR3 in amino acids: CASSYPGGTGELFF. In nucleotides, the CDR3 is TGTGCCAGCAGTTACCCAGGGGGCACCGGGGAGCTGTTTTTT.

The V gene is TRBV7-2, the J gene TRBJ2-3; TRBD2 agrees at 7 bases. V lost 5 bases to trimming and J lost 1 base; unmatched junction nucleotides: 9. This CDR3 contains 16 residues. CDR1 is SGHTA and CDR2 is FQGNSA in the germline V gene. Here the CDR3 DNA reads TGTGCCAGCAGCCTCTATAATGCGGGAGGCACAGATACGCAGTATTTT. This translates into CASSLYNAGGTDTQYF.

This clonotype was detected only a few times. The chain has TRBV20-1 and TRBJ2-5; a weak D match, TRBD1 (7 bases). The ends were cut back, 3 bases at V and 5 bases at J, with 13 bases in the middle. The CDR3 has 13 residues. Germline values: CDR1 DFQATT, CDR2 SNEGSKA (reference sequence). As DNA, the CDR3 is TGCAGTGCTAGTGTGCAGGGGGGTGAGACCCAGTACTTC. Translation: CSASVQGGETQYF.